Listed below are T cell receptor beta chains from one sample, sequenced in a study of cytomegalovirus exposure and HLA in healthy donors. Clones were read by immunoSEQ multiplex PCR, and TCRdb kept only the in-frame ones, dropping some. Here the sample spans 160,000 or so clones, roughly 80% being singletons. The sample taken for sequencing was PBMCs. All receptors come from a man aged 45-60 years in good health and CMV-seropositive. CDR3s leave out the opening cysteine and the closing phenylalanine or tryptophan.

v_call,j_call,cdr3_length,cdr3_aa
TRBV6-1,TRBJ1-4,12,ASSLTGGDEKLF
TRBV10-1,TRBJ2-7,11,ASSGGRAYEQY
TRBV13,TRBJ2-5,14,ASSLRLAGYQETQY
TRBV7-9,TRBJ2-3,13,ASSSPGLGTDTQY
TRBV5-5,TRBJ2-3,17,ASSLIGISSGGRTDTQY
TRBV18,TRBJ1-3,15,ASSPYRGQSSGNTIY
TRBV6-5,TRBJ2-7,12,ASSYGGVSYEQY
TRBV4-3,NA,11,ASSRWASYEQY
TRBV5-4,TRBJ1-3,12,ASSSTATGNTIY
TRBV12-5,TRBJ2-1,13,ASVPPPRLYNEQF
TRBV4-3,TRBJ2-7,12,ASSASTGGYEQY
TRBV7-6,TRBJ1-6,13,ASSLESSSESPLH
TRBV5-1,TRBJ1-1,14,ASSAGQGGGITEAF
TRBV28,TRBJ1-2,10,ASSSGFEGYT
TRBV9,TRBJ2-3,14,ASSVGAGDSTDTQY
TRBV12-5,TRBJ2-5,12,ASATSGAQETQY
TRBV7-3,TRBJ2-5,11,ASSLRREETQY
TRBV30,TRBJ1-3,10,AWGTAGNTIY
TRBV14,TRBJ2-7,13,ASRATSGGSYEQY
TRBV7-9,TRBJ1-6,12,ASSSRGQNSPLH
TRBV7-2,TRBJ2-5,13,ASSQQGLVARAQY
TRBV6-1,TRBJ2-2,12,ASSSDSRTGELF
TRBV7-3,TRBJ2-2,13,ASRVAGTNTGELF
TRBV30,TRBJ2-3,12,AWNEGAAKGTQY
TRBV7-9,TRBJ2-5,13,ASSLAGAGQETQY
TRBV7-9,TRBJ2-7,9,ASSRAAEQY
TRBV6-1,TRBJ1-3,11,ASSGVVGNTIY
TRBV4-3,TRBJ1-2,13,ASSQVETGRYRYS
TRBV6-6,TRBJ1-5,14,ASSWGGQNSNQPQH
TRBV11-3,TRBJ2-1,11,ASRSGPGNEQF
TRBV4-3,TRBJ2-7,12,ASSQDRGSYEQY
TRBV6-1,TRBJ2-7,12,ASKATGGRNEQY
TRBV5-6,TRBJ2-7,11,ASSLGSSYEQY
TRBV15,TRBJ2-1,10,ATSRGELLPF
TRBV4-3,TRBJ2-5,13,ASSQDRLVVETQY
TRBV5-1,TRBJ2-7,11,ASVGQGSYEQY
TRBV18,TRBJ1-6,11,ASSPQGDSPLH
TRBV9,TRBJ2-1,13,ASSPRFAVPNEQF
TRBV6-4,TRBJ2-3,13,ASSDSKGGSDTQY
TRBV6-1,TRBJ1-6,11,ALAREPNSPLH
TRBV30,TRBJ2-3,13,AWSSGRGGQDTQY
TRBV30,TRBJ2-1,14,AWSVLGSGSYNEQF
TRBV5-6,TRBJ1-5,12,ASSAGSGDQPQH
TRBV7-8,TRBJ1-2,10,ASSLSRNGYT
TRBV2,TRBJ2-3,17,ASSVVGEMWTPSTDTQY
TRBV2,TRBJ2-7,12,ASKRQGGSYEQY
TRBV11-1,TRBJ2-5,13,ASSFGAGGLETQY
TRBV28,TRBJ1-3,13,ASINFGGAENTIY
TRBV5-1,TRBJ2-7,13,ASSTGTSAENEQY
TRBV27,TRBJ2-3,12,ASSLKFLADTQY